This is a list of T cell receptor beta chains from one sample in a study of read filtering for tumor transcriptome and immune sequencing. MiXCR, run by TCRdb on the reads, gives a single entry per CDR3 protein. In the table there are about 40,000 distinct CDR3 sequences, roughly an eighth of which are singletons. The specimen sequenced was a population of CD138-negative cells sorted from bone marrow. The source of these receptors is a donor at least 40 years old with multiple myeloma. The CDR3 runs from the conserved cysteine through the conserved F or W. The order of the fields is D gene, CDR3 length, J gene, clone size, V gene, CDR3 protein, CDR3 DNA. D genes are given only for firm matches. Clone sizes are given selectively: once, few, many, or a class where the clone is expanded.

NA 15 TRBJ2-4 few TRBV6-1 CASSEVYGAKNIQYF TGTGCCAGCAGTGAAGTGTACGGAGCCAAAAACATTCAGTACTTC
TRBD2 15 TRBJ2-7 many TRBV27 CASSSTSGKGYEQYF TGTGCCAGCAGTTCGACTAGCGGGAAGGGCTACGAGCAGTACTTC
TRBD2 18 TRBJ2-6 many TRBV6-5 CASSYGLAGGWGANVLTF TGTGCCAGCAGTTACGGACTAGCGGGAGGGTGGGGGGCCAACGTCCTGACTTTC
NA 14 TRBJ1-1 few TRBV19 CASSLAGGNTEAFF TGTGCCAGTAGTCTTGCGGGGGGGAACACTGAAGCTTTCTTT
NA 14 TRBJ2-1 many TRBV7-9 CASGVLANYNEQFF TGTGCCAGCGGGGTCCTAGCGAACTACAATGAGCAGTTCTTC
TRBD2 16 TRBJ2-1 many TRBV29-1 CSVTPQSGKIYNEQFF TGCAGCGTCACCCCACAGAGCGGGAAGATTTACAATGAGCAGTTCTTC
TRBD1 14 TRBJ1-1 many TRBV28 CASSTTGGVTEAFF TGTGCCAGCAGTACCACAGGGGGCGTCACTGAAGCTTTCTTT
TRBD2 13 TRBJ2-5 many TRBV20-1 CSFGGAGEETQYF TGCAGTTTCGGGGGAGCGGGAGAAGAGACCCAGTACTTC
NA 15 TRBJ2-6 many TRBV5-1 CASSLTGSGANVLTF TGCGCCAGCAGCTTGACAGGCTCTGGGGCCAACGTCCTGACTTTC
NA 11 TRBJ1-2 many TRBV29-1 CSVEDNYGYTF TGCAGCGTTGAAGATAACTATGGCTACACCTTC
NA 13 TRBJ1-2 many TRBV15 CATSRDEGGGYTF TGTGCCACCAGCAGAGATGAGGGCGGTGGCTACACCTTC
NA 15 TRBJ2-1 NA TRBV6-5 CASSPTVISYNEQFF TGTGCCAGCAGTCCAACAGTTATCTCCTACAATGAGCAGTTCTTC
TRBD2 13 TRBJ2-3 many TRBV20-1 CSATSGYTDTQYF TGCAGTGCTACTAGCGGGTACACAGATACGCAGTATTTT
TRBD2 15 TRBJ2-1 many TRBV20-1 CSARDGGRVDNEQFF TGCAGTGCTAGAGACGGCGGGAGAGTGGACAATGAGCAGTTCTTC
TRBD2 15 TRBJ2-1 many TRBV18 CASSPYGEIAGGQFF TGTGCCAGCTCACCATACGGTGAAATAGCGGGAGGACAGTTCTTC
NA 15 TRBJ1-4 many TRBV20-1 CSAPGGGGVREKLFF TGCAGTGCTCCCGGGGGGGGAGGGGTAAGAGAAAAACTGTTTTTT
NA 14 TRBJ1-5 many TRBV23-1 CASTQGYSNQPQHF TGCGCCAGCACTCAGGGATATAGCAATCAGCCCCAGCATTTT
NA 15 TRBJ1-4 many TRBV7-2 CASSLAPGRNEKLFF TGTGCCAGCAGCTTAGCCCCGGGTCGGAATGAAAAACTGTTTTTT
NA 13 TRBJ1-1 few TRBV10-2 CASRPRTETEAFF TGCGCCAGCAGACCCAGGACAGAAACTGAAGCTTTCTTT
NA 14 TRBJ2-5 many TRBV27 CASSNSGFRETQYF TGTGCCAGCAGTAATTCAGGGTTTCGGGAGACCCAGTACTTC
TRBD2 18 TRBJ2-6 many TRBV3-1 CASSLGSGMGSGANVLTF TGTGCCAGCAGCTTAGGGAGCGGGATGGGGTCTGGGGCCAACGTCCTGACTTTC
NA 15 TRBJ2-3 NA TRBV27 CASKLRAFITDTQYF TGTGCCAGCAAATTGAGGGCCTTTATCACAGATACGCAGTATTTT
TRBD2 17 TRBJ2-1 NA TRBV20-1 CSAEGLAGGHGYNEQFF TGCAGTGCTGAGGGACTAGCGGGAGGGCATGGCTACAATGAGCAGTTCTTC
TRBD2 16 TRBJ2-1 many TRBV20-1 CSARDWRETLRARQFF TGCAGTGCTAGAGATTGGCGGGAGACTCTGAGAGCTCGGCAGTTCTTC
NA 12 TRBJ2-5 many TRBV20-1 CSAAMDGETQYF TGCAGTGCAGCTATGGACGGTGAGACCCAGTACTTC
TRBD2 14 TRBJ2-5 many TRBV29-1 CSVEIAGVHETQYF TGCAGCGTTGAAATCGCGGGAGTACACGAGACCCAGTACTTC
NA 14 TRBJ2-5 many TRBV7-2 CASSSSGEGETQYF TGTGCCAGCAGCTCATCAGGGGAAGGAGAGACCCAGTACTTC
NA 13 TRBJ2-7 few TRBV6-2/TRBV6-3 CASSYLRLAEQYF TGTGCCAGCAGTTACCTTCGTTTGGCCGAGCAGTACTTC
NA 15 TRBJ2-5 many TRBV7-2 CASSLSLGTEGTQYF TGTGCCAGCAGCTTATCCCTTGGGACCGAAGGGACCCAGTACTTC
TRBD1 17 TRBJ1-4 many TRBV19 CASSTELGTGLNEKLFF TGTGCCAGTAGTACCGAACTCGGGACAGGGCTAAATGAAAAACTGTTTTTT
NA 14 TRBJ2-5 many TRBV11-2 CASSLGTSKETQYF TGTGCCAGCAGCTTAGGGACATCGAAAGAGACCCAGTACTTC
NA 12 TRBJ2-7 many TRBV2 CAAAGNSYEQYF TGTGCAGCTGCCGGGAACTCCTACGAGCAGTACTTC
NA 15 TRBJ2-3 many TRBV20-1 CSAAGPQGSTDTQYF TGCAGTGCCGCCGGGCCCCAAGGGAGCACAGATACGCAGTATTTT
TRBD1 12 TRBJ2-1 many TRBV2 CASTTGYDEQFF TGTGCCAGCACGACAGGGTACGATGAGCAGTTCTTC
NA 14 TRBJ2-7 many TRBV20-1 CSAGIGGYSYEQYF TGCAGTGCTGGGATCGGGGGTTACTCCTACGAGCAGTACTTC
NA 14 TRBJ2-1 many TRBV5-4 CASSLTIYNNEQSF TGTGCCAGCAGCTTGACTATCTACAATAATGAGCAGTCCTTC
NA 12 TRBJ2-1 many TRBV6-5 CASAEPNNEQFF TGTGCCAGCGCAGAACCAAACAATGAGCAGTTCTTC
NA 19 TRBJ2-2 many TRBV5-4 CASKSGSPRSVGSSGELFF TGTGCCAGCAAATCGGGAAGCCCCCGGTCCGTGGGTTCGTCCGGGGAGCTGTTTTTT
NA 13 TRBJ2-3 many TRBV19 CASSPGTGDTQYF TGTGCCAGTAGTCCCGGGACCGGCGATACGCAGTATTTT
NA 14 TRBJ1-2 many TRBV20-1 CSATHPGGTYGYTF TGCAGTGCTACCCACCCCGGGGGCACCTATGGCTACACCTTC
TRBD1 13 TRBJ1-5 many TRBV12-3/TRBV12-4 CASSSDRARPQHF TGTGCCAGCAGCTCGGACAGGGCCAGGCCCCAGCATTTT
NA 16 TRBJ2-5 NA TRBV2 CASRAPGLPRGETQYF TGTGCCAGCAGAGCTCCGGGACTCCCTAGGGGGGAGACCCAGTACTTC
TRBD1 14 TRBJ2-7 many TRBV7-2 CASRGGTGPDEQYF TGTGCCAGCAGGGGGGGGACAGGGCCGGACGAGCAGTACTTC
NA 17 TRBJ2-2 many TRBV29-1 CSVWGGGGMGNTGELFF TGCAGCGTTTGGGGCGGTGGTGGTATGGGGAACACCGGGGAGCTGTTTTTT